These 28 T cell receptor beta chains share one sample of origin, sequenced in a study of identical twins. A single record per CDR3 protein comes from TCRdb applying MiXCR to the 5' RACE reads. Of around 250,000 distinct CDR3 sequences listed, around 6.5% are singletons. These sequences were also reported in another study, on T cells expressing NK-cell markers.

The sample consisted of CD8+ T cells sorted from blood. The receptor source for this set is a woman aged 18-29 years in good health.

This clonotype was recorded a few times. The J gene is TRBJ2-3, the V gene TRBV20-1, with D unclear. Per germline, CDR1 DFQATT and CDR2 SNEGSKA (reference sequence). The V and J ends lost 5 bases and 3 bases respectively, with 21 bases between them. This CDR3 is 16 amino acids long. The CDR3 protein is CSAFLGPEMGTDTQYF. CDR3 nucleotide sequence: TGCAGTGCTTTCCTAGGACCCGAAATGGGGACAGATACGCAGTATTTT.

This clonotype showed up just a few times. CDR3 protein: CASSFPRGSYNEQFF. The DNA for the CDR3 is TGTGCCAGCAGTTTCCCCCGGGGTTCCTACAATGAGCAGTTCTTC. The chain combines TRBV12-3 or TRBV12-4 with TRBJ2-1, with D possibly being TRBD2 (5 bases). Trimming removed 3 bases from V and 1 base from J, with 10 bases in between. The CDR3 has 15 amino acids.

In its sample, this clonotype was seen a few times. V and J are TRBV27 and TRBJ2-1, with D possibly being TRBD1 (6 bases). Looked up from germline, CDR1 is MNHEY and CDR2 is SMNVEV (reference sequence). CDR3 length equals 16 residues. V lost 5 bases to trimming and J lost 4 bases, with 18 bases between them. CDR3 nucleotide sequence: TGTGCCAGCAGTCCCTTACAGGGTTTTCTTTACAATGAGCAGTTCTTC. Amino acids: CASSPLQGFLYNEQFF.

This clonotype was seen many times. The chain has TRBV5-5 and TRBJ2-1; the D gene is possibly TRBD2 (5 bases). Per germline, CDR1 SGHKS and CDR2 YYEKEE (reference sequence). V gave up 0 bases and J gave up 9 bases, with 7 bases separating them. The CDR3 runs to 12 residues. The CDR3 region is CASSLGGAEQFF. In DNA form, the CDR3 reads TGTGCCAGCAGCTTGGGGGGAGCTGAGCAGTTCTTC.

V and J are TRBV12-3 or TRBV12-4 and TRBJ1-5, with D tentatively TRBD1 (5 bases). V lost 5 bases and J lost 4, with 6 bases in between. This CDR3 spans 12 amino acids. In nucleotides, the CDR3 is TGTGCCAGCAGTGGGGGGAATCAGCCCCAGCATTTT. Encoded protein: CASSGGNQPQHF.

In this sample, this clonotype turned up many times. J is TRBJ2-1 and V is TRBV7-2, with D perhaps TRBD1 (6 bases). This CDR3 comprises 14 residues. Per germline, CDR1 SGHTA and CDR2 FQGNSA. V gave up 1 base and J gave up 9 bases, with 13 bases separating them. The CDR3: CASSLVSGAGEQFF. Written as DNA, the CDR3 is TGTGCCAGCAGCTTAGTATCAGGGGCCGGTGAGCAGTTCTTC.

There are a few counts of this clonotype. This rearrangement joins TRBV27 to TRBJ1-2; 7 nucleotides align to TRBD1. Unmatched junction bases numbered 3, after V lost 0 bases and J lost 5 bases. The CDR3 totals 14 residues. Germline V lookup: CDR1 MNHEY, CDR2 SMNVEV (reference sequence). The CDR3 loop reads CASSLSWTGYGYTF. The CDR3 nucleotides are TGTGCCAGCAGTTTATCGTGGACAGGATATGGCTACACCTTC.

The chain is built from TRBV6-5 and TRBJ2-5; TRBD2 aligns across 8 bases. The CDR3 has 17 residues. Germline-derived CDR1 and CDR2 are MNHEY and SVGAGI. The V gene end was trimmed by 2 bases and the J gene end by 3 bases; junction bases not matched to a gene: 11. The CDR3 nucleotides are TGTGCCAGCAGTTACGCGACCCTACTAGCGGAGGAAGAGACCCAGTACTTC. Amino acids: CASSYATLLAEEETQYF.

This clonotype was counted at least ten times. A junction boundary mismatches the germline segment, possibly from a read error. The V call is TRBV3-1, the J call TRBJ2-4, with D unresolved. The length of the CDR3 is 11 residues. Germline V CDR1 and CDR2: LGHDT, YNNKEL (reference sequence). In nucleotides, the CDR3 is TGTGCCAGCAGCCAAGGCCTCGAGTTGGACTTC. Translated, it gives CASSQGLELDF.

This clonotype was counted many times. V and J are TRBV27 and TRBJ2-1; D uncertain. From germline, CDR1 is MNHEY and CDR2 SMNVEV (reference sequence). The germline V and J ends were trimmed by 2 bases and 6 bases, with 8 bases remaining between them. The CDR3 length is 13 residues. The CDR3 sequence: CASSLGVANEQFF. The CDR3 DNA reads TGTGCCAGCAGTTTAGGGGTAGCCAATGAGCAGTTCTTC.

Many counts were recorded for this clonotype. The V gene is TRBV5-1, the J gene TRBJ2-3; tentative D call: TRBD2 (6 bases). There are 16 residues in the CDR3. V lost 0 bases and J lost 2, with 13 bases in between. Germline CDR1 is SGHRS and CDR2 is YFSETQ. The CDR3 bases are TGCGCCAGCAGCTTGGGAACGGGACTCCTCACAGATACGCAGTATTTT. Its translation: CASSLGTGLLTDTQYF.

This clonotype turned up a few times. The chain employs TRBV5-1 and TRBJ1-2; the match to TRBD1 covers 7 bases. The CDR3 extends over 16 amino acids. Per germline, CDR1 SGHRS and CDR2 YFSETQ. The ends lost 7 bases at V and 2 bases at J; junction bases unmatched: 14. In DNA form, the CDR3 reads TGCGCCAGCGCCCCGGGACAGAATGCCTGGAACTATGGCTACACCTTC. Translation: CASAPGQNAWNYGYTF. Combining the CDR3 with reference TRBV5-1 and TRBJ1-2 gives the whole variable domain KAGVTQTPRYLIKTRGQQVTLSCSPISGHRSVSWYQQTPGQGLQFLFEYFSETQRNKGNFPGRFSGRQFSNSRSEMNVSTLELGDSALYLCASAPGQNAWNYGYTFGSGTRLTVV.

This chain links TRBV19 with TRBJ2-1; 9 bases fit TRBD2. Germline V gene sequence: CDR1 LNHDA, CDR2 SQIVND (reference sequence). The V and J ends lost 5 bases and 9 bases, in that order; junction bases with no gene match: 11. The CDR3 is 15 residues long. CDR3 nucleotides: TGTGCCAGTAGTCCCCGGGCGGGAGGGCCAGGTGAGCAGTTCTTC. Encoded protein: CASSPRAGGPGEQFF.

In nucleotides, the CDR3 is TGTGCCAGCAGCTTAGTTGGGCTAGCGGGAGAATGGCAGTTCTTC. Protein: CASSLVGLAGEWQFF. The V gene is TRBV11-2, the J gene TRBJ2-1, with 10 bases lining up with TRBD2. CDR3 length: 15 residues. Unmatched junction bases numbered 9, after V lost 1 base and J lost 12 bases. The germline CDR1 and CDR2 sequences are SGHAT and FQNNGV.

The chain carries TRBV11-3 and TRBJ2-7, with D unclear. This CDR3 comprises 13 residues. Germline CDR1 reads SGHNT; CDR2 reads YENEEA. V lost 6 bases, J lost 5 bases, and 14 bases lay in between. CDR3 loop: CASRKRAEDEQYF. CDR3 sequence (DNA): TGTGCCAGCAGGAAGAGAGCTGAAGACGAGCAGTACTTC.

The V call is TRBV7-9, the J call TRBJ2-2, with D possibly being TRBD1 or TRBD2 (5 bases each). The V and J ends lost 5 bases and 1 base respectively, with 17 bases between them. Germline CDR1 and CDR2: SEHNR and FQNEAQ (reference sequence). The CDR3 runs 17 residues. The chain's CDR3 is CASSASGGQGNTGELFF. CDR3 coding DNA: TGTGCCAGCAGCGCTTCTGGCGGGCAGGGGAACACCGGGGAGCTGTTTTTT.

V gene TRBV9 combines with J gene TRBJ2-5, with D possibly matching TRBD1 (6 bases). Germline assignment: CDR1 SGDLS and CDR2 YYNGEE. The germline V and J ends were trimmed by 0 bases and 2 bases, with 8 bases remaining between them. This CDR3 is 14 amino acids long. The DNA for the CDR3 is TGTGCCAGCAGCGTAGAACAGGGACAAGAGACCCAGTACTTC. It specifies CASSVEQGQETQYF.

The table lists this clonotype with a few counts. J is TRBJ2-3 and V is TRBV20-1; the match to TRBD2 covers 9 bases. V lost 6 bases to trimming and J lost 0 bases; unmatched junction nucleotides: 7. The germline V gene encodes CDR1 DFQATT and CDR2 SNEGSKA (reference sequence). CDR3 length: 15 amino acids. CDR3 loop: CSASERGASTDTQYF. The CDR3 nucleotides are TGCAGTGCGAGTGAGCGGGGGGCTAGCACAGATACGCAGTATTTT.

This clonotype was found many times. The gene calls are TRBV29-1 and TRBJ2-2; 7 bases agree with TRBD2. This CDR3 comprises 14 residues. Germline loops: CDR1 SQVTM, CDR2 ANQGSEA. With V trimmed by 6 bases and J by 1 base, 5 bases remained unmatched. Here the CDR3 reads CSVSSGVNTGELFF. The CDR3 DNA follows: TGCAGCGTGTCCAGCGGGGTGAACACCGGGGAGCTGTTTTTT.

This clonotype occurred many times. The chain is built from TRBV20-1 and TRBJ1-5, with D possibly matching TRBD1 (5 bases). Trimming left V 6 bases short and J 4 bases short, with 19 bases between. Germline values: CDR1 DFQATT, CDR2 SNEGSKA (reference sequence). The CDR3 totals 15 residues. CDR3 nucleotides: TGCAGTGCAAGGGACCTTTCCTCGCGTAATCAGCCCCAGCATTTT. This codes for CSARDLSSRNQPQHF.

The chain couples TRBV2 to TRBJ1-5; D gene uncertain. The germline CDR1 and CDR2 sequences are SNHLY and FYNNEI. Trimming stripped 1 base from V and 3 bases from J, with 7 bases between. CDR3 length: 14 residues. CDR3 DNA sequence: TGTGCCAGCAGTGAAGAGTCTTTCAATCAGCCCCAGCATTTT. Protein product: CASSEESFNQPQHF. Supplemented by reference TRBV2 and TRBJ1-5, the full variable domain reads EPEVTQTPSHQVTQMGQEVILRCVPISNHLYFYWYRQILGQKVEFLVSFYNNEISEKSEIFDDQFSVERPDGSNFTLKIRSTKLEDSAMYFCASSEESFNQPQHFGDGTRLSIL.

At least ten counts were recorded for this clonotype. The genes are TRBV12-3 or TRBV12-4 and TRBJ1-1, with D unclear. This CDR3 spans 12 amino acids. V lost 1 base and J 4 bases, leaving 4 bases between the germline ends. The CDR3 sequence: CASSLGATEAFF. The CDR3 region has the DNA TGTGCCAGCAGTTTAGGCGCCACTGAAGCTTTCTTT.

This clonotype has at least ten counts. The CDR3 DNA sequence: TGTGCCAGTAGCCGTCATAAGCCGGGACACTGGAGGGGGAAGCAGTACTTC. Protein sequence: CASSRHKPGHWRGKQYF. The gene calls are TRBV19 and TRBJ2-7; D might be TRBD1 or TRBD2, each matching 6 bases. V gave up 6 bases and J gave up 8 bases, with 29 bases separating them. This CDR3 has 17 residues. Per germline, CDR1 LNHDA and CDR2 SQIVND (reference sequence).

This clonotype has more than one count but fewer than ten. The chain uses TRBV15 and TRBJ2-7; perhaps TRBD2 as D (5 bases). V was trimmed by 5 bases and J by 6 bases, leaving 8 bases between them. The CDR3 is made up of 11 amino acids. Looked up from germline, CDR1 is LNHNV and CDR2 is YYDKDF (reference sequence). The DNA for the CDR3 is TGTGCCACCAGCCGCCGGGGCGAGCAGTACTTC. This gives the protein CATSRRGEQYF.

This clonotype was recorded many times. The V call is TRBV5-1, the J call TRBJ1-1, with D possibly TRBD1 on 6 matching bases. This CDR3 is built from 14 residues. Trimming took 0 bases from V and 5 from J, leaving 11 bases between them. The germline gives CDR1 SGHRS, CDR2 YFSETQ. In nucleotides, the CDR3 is TGCGCCAGCAGCTTGGGGACAGCCAGTACTGAAGCTTTCTTT. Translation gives CASSLGTASTEAFF. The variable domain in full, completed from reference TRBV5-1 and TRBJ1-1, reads KAGVTQTPRYLIKTRGQQVTLSCSPISGHRSVSWYQQTPGQGLQFLFEYFSETQRNKGNFPGRFSGRQFSNSRSEMNVSTLELGDSALYLCASSLGTASTEAFFGQGTRLTVV.

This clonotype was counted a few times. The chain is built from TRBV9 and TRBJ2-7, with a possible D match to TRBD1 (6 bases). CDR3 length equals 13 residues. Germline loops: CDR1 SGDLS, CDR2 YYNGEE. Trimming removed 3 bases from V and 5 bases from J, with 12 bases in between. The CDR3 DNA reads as TGTGCCAGCAGCGGGGGGCCTTCCCACGAGCAGTACTTC. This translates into CASSGGPSHEQYF.

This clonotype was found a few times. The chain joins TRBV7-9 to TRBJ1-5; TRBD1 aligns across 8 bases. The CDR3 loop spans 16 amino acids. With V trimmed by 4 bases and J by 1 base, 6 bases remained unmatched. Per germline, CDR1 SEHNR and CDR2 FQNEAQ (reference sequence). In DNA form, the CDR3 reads TGTGCCAGCAGCTCGACAGGGGCAGGGAGCAATCAGCCCCAGCATTTT. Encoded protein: CASSSTGAGSNQPQHF.

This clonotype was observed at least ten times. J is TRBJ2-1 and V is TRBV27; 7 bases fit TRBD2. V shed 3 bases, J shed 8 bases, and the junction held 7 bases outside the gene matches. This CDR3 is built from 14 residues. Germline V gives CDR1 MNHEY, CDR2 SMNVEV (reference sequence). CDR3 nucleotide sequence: TGTGCCAGCAGTTTTCCGGGACTAAAACATGAGCAGTTCTTC. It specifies CASSFPGLKHEQFF.